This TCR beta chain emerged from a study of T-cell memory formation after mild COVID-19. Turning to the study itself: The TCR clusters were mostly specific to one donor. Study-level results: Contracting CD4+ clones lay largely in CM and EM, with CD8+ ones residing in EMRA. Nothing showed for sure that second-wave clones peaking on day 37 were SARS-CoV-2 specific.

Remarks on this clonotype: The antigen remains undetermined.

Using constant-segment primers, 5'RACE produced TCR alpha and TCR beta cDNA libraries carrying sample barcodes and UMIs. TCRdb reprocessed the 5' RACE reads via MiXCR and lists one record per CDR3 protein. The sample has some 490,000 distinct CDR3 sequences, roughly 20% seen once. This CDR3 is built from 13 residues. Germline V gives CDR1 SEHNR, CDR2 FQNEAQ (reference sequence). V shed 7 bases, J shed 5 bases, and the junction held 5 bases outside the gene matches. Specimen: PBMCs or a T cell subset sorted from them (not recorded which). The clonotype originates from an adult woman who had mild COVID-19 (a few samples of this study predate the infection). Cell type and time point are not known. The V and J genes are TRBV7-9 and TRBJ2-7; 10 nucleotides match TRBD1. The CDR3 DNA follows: TGTGCCAGCACCCCCGGGACAGGGGACGAGCAGTACTTC. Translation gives CASTPGTGDEQYF.